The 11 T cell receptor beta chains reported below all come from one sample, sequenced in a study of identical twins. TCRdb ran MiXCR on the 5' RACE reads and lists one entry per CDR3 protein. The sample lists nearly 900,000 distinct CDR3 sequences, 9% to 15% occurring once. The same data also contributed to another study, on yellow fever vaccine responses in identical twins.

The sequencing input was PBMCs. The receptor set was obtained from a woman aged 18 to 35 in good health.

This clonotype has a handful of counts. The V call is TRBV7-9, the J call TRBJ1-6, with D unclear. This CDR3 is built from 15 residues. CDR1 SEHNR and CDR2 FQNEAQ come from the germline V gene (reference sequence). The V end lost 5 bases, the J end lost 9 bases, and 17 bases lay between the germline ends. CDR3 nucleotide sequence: TGTGCCAGCAGCCTAGGGCCGGCAGGAGGTTCACCCCTCCACTTT. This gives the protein CASSLGPAGGSPLHF.

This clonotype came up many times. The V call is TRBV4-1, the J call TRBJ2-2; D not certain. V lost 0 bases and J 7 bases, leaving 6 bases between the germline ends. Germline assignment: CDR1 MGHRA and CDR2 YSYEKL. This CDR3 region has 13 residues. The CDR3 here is CASSQEADGELFF. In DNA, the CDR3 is TGCGCCAGCAGCCAAGAGGCTGACGGGGAGCTGTTTTTT.

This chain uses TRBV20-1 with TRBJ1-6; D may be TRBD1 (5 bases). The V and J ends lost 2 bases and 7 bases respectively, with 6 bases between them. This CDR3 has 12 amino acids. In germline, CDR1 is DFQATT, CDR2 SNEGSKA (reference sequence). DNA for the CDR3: TGCAGTGCTAGAAGACAGAATTCACCCCTCCACTTT. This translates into CSARRQNSPLHF.

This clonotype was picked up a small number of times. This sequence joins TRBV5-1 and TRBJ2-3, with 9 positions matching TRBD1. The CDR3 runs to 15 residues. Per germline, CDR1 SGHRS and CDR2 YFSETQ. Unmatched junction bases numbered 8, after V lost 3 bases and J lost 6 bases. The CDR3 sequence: CASSYGGQGRDTQYF. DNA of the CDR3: TGCGCCAGCAGCTACGGGGGACAGGGAAGGGATACGCAGTATTTT.

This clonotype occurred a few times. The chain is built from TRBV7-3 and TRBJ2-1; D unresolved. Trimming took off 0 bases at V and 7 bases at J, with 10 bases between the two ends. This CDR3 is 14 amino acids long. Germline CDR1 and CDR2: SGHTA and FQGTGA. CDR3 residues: CASSLTQLNNEQFF. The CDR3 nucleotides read TGTGCCAGCAGCTTAACGCAACTGAATAATGAGCAGTTCTTC.

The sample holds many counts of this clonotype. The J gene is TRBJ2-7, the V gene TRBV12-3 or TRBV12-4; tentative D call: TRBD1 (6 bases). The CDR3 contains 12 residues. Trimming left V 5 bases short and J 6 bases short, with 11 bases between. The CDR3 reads CASSLRGREQYF. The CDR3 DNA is TGTGCCAGCAGTCTCAGGGGTCGCGAGCAGTACTTC.

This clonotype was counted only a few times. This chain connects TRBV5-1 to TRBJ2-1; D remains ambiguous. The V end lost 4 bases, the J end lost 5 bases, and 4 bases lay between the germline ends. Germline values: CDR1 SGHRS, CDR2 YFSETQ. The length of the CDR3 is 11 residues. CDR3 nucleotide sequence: TGCGCCAGCAGCAAAGACAATGAGCAGTTCTTC. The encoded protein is CASSKDNEQFF.

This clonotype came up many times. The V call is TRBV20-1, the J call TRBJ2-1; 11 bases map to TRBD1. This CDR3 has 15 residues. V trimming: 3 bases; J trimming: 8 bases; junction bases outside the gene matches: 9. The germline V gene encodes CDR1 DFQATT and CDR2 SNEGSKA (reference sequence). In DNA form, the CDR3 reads TGCAGTGCTAGGACCCGGACAGGGGGCCGGGATGAGCAGTTCTTC. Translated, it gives CSARTRTGGRDEQFF.

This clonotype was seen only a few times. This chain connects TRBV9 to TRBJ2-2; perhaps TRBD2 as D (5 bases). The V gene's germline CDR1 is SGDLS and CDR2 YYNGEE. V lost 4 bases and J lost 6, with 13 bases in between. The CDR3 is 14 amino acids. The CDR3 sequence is CASSPTAGPGELFF. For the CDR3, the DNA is TGTGCCAGCAGCCCCACGGCGGGCCCCGGGGAGCTGTTTTTT.

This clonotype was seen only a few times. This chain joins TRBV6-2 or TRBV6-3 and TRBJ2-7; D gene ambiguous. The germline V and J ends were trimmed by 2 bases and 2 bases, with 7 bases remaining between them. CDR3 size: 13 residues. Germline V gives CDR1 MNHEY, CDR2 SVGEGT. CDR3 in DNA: TGTGCCAGCAGTTACAACCGGGCCTACGAGCAGTACTTC. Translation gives CASSYNRAYEQYF.

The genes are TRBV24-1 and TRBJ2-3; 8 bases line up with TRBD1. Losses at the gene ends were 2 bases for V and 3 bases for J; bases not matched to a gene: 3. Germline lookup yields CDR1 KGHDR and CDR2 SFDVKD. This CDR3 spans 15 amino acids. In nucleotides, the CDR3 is TGTGCCACCAGTGATTACAGGGGGAAGACAGATACGCAGTATTTT. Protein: CATSDYRGKTDTQYF.